The 25 T cell receptor beta chains reported below all come from one sample, sequenced in a study of blood T cell repertoires in COVID-19 (dated by TCRdb to 2020 to 2021). Libraries came from the immunoSEQ multiplex PCR assay. TCRdb took over this immuneACCESS table, retaining in-frame rearrangements with V and J assigned. Such tables are incomplete; in checked studies, under half of the missing clones stem from an unresolved V gene, and the remainder is unexplained. The sample table lists 95,000 to 150,000 clones, around 85% of them with a count of one. The top ten constitute about 3% of the sample. Specimen: peripheral blood. The receptors here all came from a woman older than 75 with COVID-19, enrolled during active disease.

The chain employs TRBV6-5 and TRBJ1-3; a possible D gene is TRBD1 (6 bases). The CDR3 has 13 amino acids. The V end was cut by 8 bases, the J end by 7 bases, with 15 bases between. Germline CDR1 reads MNHEY; CDR2 reads SVGAGI. The CDR3 region has the DNA TGTGCCAGCCAAGACAGGCGGGGGAACACCATATATTTT. Its protein is CASQDRRGNTIYF.

The chain is built from TRBV27 and TRBJ2-1; 12 nucleotides line up with TRBD2. V was pared by 3 bases and J by 8 bases, with 11 bases of the junction left unmatched. This CDR3 contains 17 residues. CDR1 is MNHEY, CDR2 SMNVEV, per germline (reference sequence). CDR3 bases: TGTGCCAGCAGTTTGCAGCTCCTAGCGGGAGGGCCAGATGAGCAGTTCTTC. This sequence encodes CASSLQLLAGGPDEQFF.

The genes are TRBV5-1 and TRBJ2-7; D might be TRBD1 (5 bases). Germline-derived CDR1 and CDR2 are SGHRS and YFSETQ. Trimming took off 0 bases at V and 2 bases at J, with 9 bases between the two ends. The CDR3 runs to 14 residues. The CDR3 DNA is TGCGCCAGCAGCTTGGACGCAGGGACCTACGAGCAGTACTTC. Amino acids: CASSLDAGTYEQYF.

CDR3 coding DNA: TGTGCCAGCAGCTTAACCCCTTCGGGAGAGCAGTACTTC. This encodes CASSLTPSGEQYF. The chain has TRBV7-2 and TRBJ2-7, with TRBD2 as a possible D gene (5 bases). The CDR3 extends over 13 amino acids. The germline V and J ends were trimmed by 2 bases and 7 bases, with 12 bases remaining between them. From germline, CDR1 is SGHTA and CDR2 FQGNSA.

This CDR3 is CATSDQNRGGGETQYF. In nucleotides, the CDR3 is TGTGCCACCAGTGACCAAAACAGGGGTGGAGGAGAGACCCAGTACTTC. The rearrangement joins TRBV24-1 to TRBJ2-5; 7 bases agree with TRBD1. The CDR3 sequence is 16 residues long. The germline CDR1 and CDR2 sequences are KGHDR and SFDVKD. V lost 4 bases to trimming and J lost 4 bases; unmatched junction nucleotides: 11.

The chain joins TRBV27 to TRBJ2-7, with 8 bases lining up with TRBD1. V dropped 3 bases and J dropped 3; count of bases not matched to a gene: 7. Looked up from germline, CDR1 is MNHEY and CDR2 is SMNVEV (reference sequence). The CDR3 totals 15 residues. Here the CDR3 DNA reads TGTGCCAGCAGTTTTCTTGACAGGGGAAACTACGAGCAGTACTTC. Protein product: CASSFLDRGNYEQYF.

The chain uses TRBV19 and TRBJ2-5; 12 positions agree with TRBD1. The CDR3 runs to 16 residues. After removal of 2 bases from V and 4 bases from J, the junction contained 5 bases not matched to a gene. Germline values: CDR1 LNHDA, CDR2 SQIVND (reference sequence). The CDR3 spells CASSISGTGGIETQYF. As DNA, the CDR3 is TGTGCCAGTAGTATATCCGGGACAGGGGGCATAGAGACCCAGTACTTC. The full variable domain, in which reference TRBV19 and TRBJ2-5 provide the parts outside the CDR3, is DGGITQSPKYLFRKEGQNVTLSCEQNLNHDAMYWYRQDPGQGLRLIYYSQIVNDFQKGDIAEGYSVSREKKESFPLTVTSAQKNPTAFYLCASSISGTGGIETQYFGPGTRLLVL.

The gene calls are TRBV2 and TRBJ2-1, with 7 positions matching TRBD2. CDR1 and CDR2 from the germline V gene are SNHLY and FYNNEI. With 10 bases clipped from V and 6 bases from J, the junction kept 6 bases outside the gene matches. The CDR3 sequence is 12 residues long. CDR3 sequence (DNA): TGTGCCATGTTAGCGGGCAGCAATGAGCAGTTCTTC. This sequence encodes CAMLAGSNEQFF.

The chain links TRBV28 to TRBJ1-5, with 7 bases identical to TRBD1. V shed 6 bases and J 2 bases; nucleotides not matched to a gene: 7. CDR1 is MDHEN and CDR2 is SYDVKM in the germline V gene. The CDR3 has 15 amino acids. The CDR3 nucleotides are TGTGCCAGCAGAGCGACAGGGATGGGCAATCAGCCCCAGCATTTT. Translation: CASRATGMGNQPQHF.

This clone has only a few counts. The rearrangement links TRBV19 to TRBJ1-1; D call uncertain. CDR1 and CDR2 from the germline V gene are LNHDA and SQIVND (reference sequence). The V and J ends lost 4 bases and 8 bases respectively, with 14 bases between them. The CDR3 covers 13 residues. The CDR3 nucleotides read TGTGCCAGTAGTACGGTAGAAAGAACGGAAGCTTTCTTT. It encodes CASSTVERTEAFF.

This clone was counted between two and nine times. The rearrangement uses TRBV7-6 and TRBJ1-3, with TRBD1 matching over 7 bases. J gave up 0 bases and V 5 bases, and 4 bases lay outside the gene matches. Germline assignment: CDR1 SGHVS and CDR2 FNYEAQ. The CDR3 has 15 amino acids. The CDR3 spells CASSLGQDSGNTIYF. CDR3 nucleotides: TGTGCCAGCAGCCTCGGACAGGACTCTGGAAACACCATATATTTT.

This chain connects TRBV15 to TRBJ1-5; 11 bases are a match to TRBD1. V was clipped by 7 bases and J by 4 bases; unmatched bases: 3. The CDR3 is made up of 14 amino acids. The V gene's germline CDR1 is LNHNV and CDR2 YYDKDF (reference sequence). CDR3 sequence reads: CATTGQGVNQPQHF. CDR3 nucleotide sequence: TGTGCCACCACGGGACAGGGGGTGAATCAGCCCCAGCATTTT. The complete variable domain, with remaining parts taken from reference TRBV15 and TRBJ1-5, reads DAMVIQNPRYQVTQFGKPVTLSCSQTLNHNVMYWYQQKSSQAPKLLFHYYDKDFNNEADTPDNFQSRRPNTSFCFLDIRSPGLGDTAMYLCATTGQGVNQPQHFGDGTRLSIL.

This clone was counted only a few times. The chain carries TRBV18 and TRBJ2-1; TRBD2 matches at 8 bases. The CDR3 spans 17 residues. V dropped 3 bases and J dropped 3; count of bases not matched to a gene: 10. Germline CDR1 reads KGHSH; CDR2 reads LQKENI. CDR3 in DNA: TGTGCCAGCTCACCGCGGGATTTGAGCGGGAGCTACAATGAGCAGTTCTTC. This encodes CASSPRDLSGSYNEQFF.

This sequence joins TRBV6-1 and TRBJ1-2; 8 bases agree with TRBD1. CDR1 is MNHNS and CDR2 is SASEGT in the germline V gene. The CDR3 is 17 amino acids. Germline trimming cut 4 bases from V and 4 bases from J; bases unmatched to any gene: 14. The CDR3 coding sequence is TGTGCCAGCAGTGGCCGGACAGGGAGGGATAGAGGCTATGGCTACACCTTC. This sequence encodes CASSGRTGRDRGYGYTF.

The chain joins TRBV10-3 to TRBJ2-1; 10 nucleotides line up with TRBD2. Germline CDR1 ENHRY, CDR2 SYGVKD. CDR3 length: 15 residues. The trim removed 8 bases at V and 8 bases at J, leaving 12 bases unmatched. CDR3 sequence reads: CAISSGSPQRDEQFF. CDR3 sequence (DNA): TGTGCCATCTCTAGCGGGAGCCCCCAGCGCGATGAGCAGTTCTTC.

V gene TRBV7-2 combines with J gene TRBJ1-1; maybe TRBD1 (5 bases). Germline V gene data show CDR1 as SGHTA and CDR2 as FQGNSA. This CDR3 is built from 13 residues. V was trimmed by 6 bases and J by 1 base, leaving 9 bases between them. The DNA for the CDR3 is TGTGCCAGCAGTTACAGGAGGAACACTGAAGCTTTCTTT. Translated: CASSYRRNTEAFF.

The chain joins TRBV5-1 to TRBJ2-5, with D tentatively TRBD1 (5 bases). This CDR3 contains 19 residues. The V gene's germline CDR1 is SGHRS and CDR2 YFSETQ. V lost 0 bases, J lost 2 bases, and 23 bases lay in between. Written as DNA, the CDR3 is TGCGCCAGCAGCTTGGCCTCTCTTTTTATGGACACCGATCAAGAGACCCAGTACTTC. Encoded protein: CASSLASLFMDTDQETQYF.

The rearrangement links TRBV28 to TRBJ2-6; D is uncertain. Germline V gives CDR1 MDHEN, CDR2 SYDVKM. Trimming took off 6 bases at V and 2 bases at J, with 5 bases between the two ends. The CDR3 covers 13 residues. In DNA form, the CDR3 reads TGTGCCAGCAGAAATACTGGGGCCAACGTCCTGACTTTC. Translated: CASRNTGANVLTF.

This clone was detected only a few times. The chain couples TRBV28 to TRBJ1-4, with a tentative D call TRBD1 (6 bases). Germline loops: CDR1 MDHEN, CDR2 SYDVKM. Between the trimmed V and J ends, which lost 4 bases and 7 bases, there was a span of 10 bases. This CDR3 has 13 residues. CDR3 loop: CASSSQGFEKLFF. The CDR3, as DNA: TGTGCCAGCAGTTCACAGGGTTTTGAAAAACTGTTTTTT.

The rearrangement joins TRBV28 to TRBJ2-7, with no clear D. Germline CDR1 MDHEN, CDR2 SYDVKM. V was pared by 10 bases and J by 4 bases, with 14 bases between. This CDR3 comprises 12 residues. CDR3 protein: CATKLLGYEQYF. The CDR3 nucleotides are TGTGCCACAAAGTTACTCGGGTACGAGCAGTACTTC.

This clone was seen more than once but under ten times. The V and J genes are TRBV5-1 and TRBJ1-2; D is undetermined. V was trimmed by 0 bases and J by 6 bases, leaving 21 bases between them. The CDR3 runs 17 residues. Germline loops: CDR1 SGHRS, CDR2 YFSETQ. The CDR3 loop is CASSLAKGRGFIDGYTF. In DNA, the CDR3 is TGCGCCAGCAGCTTGGCCAAGGGTCGCGGGTTTATCGATGGCTACACCTTC.

This chain links TRBV18 with TRBJ2-2, with D unresolved. V gave up 5 bases and J gave up 2 bases, with 9 bases separating them. This CDR3 has 14 residues. CDR1 and CDR2 from the germline V gene are KGHSH and LQKENI. CDR3 loop: CASSFTRNTGELFF. The CDR3 DNA is TGTGCCAGCTCATTTACACGAAACACCGGGGAGCTGTTTTTT.

The V and J genes are TRBV7-2 and TRBJ2-7; D call uncertain. Trimming took 5 bases from V and 3 from J, leaving 14 bases between them. CDR3 length: 14 residues. The germline CDR1 and CDR2 sequences are SGHTA and FQGNSA. Here the CDR3 DNA reads TGTGCCAGCAGCGCCCCCCCCAACTACTACGAGCAGTACTTC. Translated, it gives CASSAPPNYYEQYF. Drawing the rest from reference TRBV7-2 and TRBJ2-7, the complete variable domain is GAGVSQSPSNKVTEKGKDVELRCDPISGHTALYWYRQSLGQGLEFLIYFQGNSAPDKSGLPSDRFSAERTGGSVSTLTIQRTQQEDSAVYLCASSAPPNYYEQYFGPGTRLTVT.

This sequence joins TRBV6-5 and TRBJ2-7; D may be TRBD1 (6 bases). This CDR3 region has 12 residues. V lost 8 bases to trimming and J lost 5 bases, with 13 bases between them. Germline assignment: CDR1 MNHEY and CDR2 SVGAGI. In DNA, the CDR3 is TGTGCCAGCGGGGACAATTGGGACGAGCAGTACTTC. Protein product: CASGDNWDEQYF.

The chain has TRBV6-5 and TRBJ2-2; maybe TRBD1 (6 bases). Trimming stripped 7 bases from V and 4 bases from J, with 13 bases between. Germline V gene sequence: CDR1 MNHEY, CDR2 SVGAGI. The CDR3 has 14 amino acids. The CDR3 protein is CASNTGTTTGELFF. In DNA form, the CDR3 reads TGTGCCAGCAATACCGGGACAACCACCGGGGAGCTGTTTTTT.